Reported below is one T cell receptor beta chain. This sample was taken from a study of blood T cell repertoires in COVID-19. Overall study: The United States, Italy and Spain provided the acute and convalescent COVID-19 samples.

In the authors' workflow: Researchers report that nucleated cell counts were estimated from reference gene primer amplification. The table came from immunoSEQ multiplex PCR; TCRdb's copy has only in-frame clones and leaves some out. D and trimming were read from the DNA, whereas the V and J calls and clone size are those reported in that table. This table holds about 220,000 clones, approximately 88% found once. In terms of age and location, participants ranged from roughly 18 to 89 years and lived in about 25 US areas. V was cut by 5 bases and J by 7 bases, with 9 bases left in between. Germline CDR1 and CDR2: SGHNT and YENEEA. CDR3 size: 13 residues.

This receptor was taken from a woman aged 40 to 50 with acute COVID-19. Sequencing used PBMCs or T cells enriched from blood (not recorded which). This sequence joins TRBV11-3 and TRBJ1-6; weak D call: TRBD1 (5 bases). The CDR3 DNA reads TGTGCCAGCAGCCTTGGGGCGAATTCACCCCTCCACTTT. Its protein is CASSLGANSPLHF.